These 6 T cell receptor beta chains share one sample of origin, sequenced in a study of graft-versus-host responses after intestinal transplantation. Antigens for these TCRs are unknown. Assay used: immunoSEQ multiplex PCR; TCRdb lists only in-frame clones, some missing. The sample contains 90,000 to 120,000 clones, about nine tenths of which appear only once. The input for sequencing was unstimulated CD4+ T cells sorted from spleen or lymph node cells, taken before transplant. All receptors come from a human donor who was the organ donor for an intestinal transplant.

The sample holds a few counts of this clone. The chain joins TRBV5-4 to TRBJ2-7; no clear D gene. CDR1 and CDR2 (germline): SGHNT, YYREEE (reference sequence). The CDR3 sequence is 13 residues long. Trimming pared 4 bases from V and 3 bases from J, leaving 11 bases between. The CDR3 DNA sequence: TGTGCCAGCAGCAAGGACCGAAACTACGAGCAGTACTTC. It encodes CASSKDRNYEQYF.

As to this clone: This CDR3 is also generated by other DNA sequences in the sample. The V and J genes are TRBV18 and TRBJ1-1; D gene uncertain. In germline, CDR1 is KGHSH, CDR2 LQKENI. This CDR3 region has 13 residues. The V end was cut by 3 bases, the J end by 1 base, with 6 bases between. CDR3 DNA sequence: TGTGCCAGCTCACCGCAAGGGAACACTGAAGCTTTCTTT. It encodes CASSPQGNTEAFF.

The chain links TRBV10-3 to TRBJ2-5; 12 nucleotides agree with TRBD2. Per the germline V gene, CDR1 is ENHRY and CDR2 is SYGVKD. CDR3 size: 17 residues. After removal of 2 bases from V and 3 bases from J, the junction contained 7 bases not matched to a gene. The CDR3 coding sequence is TGTGCCATCAGTGAGGCGGGACTAGCGGGTCCTAAAGAGACCCAGTACTTC. This translates into CAISEAGLAGPKETQYF.

The gene calls are TRBV28 and TRBJ1-4; no reliable D call. The CDR3 runs to 14 residues. Trimming shortened V by 1 base and J by 4 bases, and 7 bases separated the two germline ends. Germline lookup yields CDR1 MDHEN and CDR2 SYDVKM. The CDR3 coding sequence is TGTGCCAGCAGTTTATCACAGAGTAATGAAAAACTGTTTTTT. Its protein product is CASSLSQSNEKLFF.

The V and J genes are TRBV19 and TRBJ2-7; TRBD1 is a possible D gene (6 bases). Germline lookup yields CDR1 LNHDA and CDR2 SQIVND (reference sequence). Between the trimmed V and J ends, which lost 4 bases and 0 bases, there was a span of 16 bases. CDR3 length: 16 amino acids. The CDR3 coding sequence is TGTGCCAGTAGTAAAGTATGGGGGACAAGCTCCTACGAGCAGTACTTC. Protein product: CASSKVWGTSSYEQYF.

This clone has more than one count but fewer than ten. The genes are TRBV19 and TRBJ1-4, with D uncertain. CDR3 length: 16 residues. V was pared by 1 base and J by 6 bases, with 15 bases between. CDR1 is LNHDA, CDR2 SQIVND, per germline (reference sequence). In DNA, the CDR3 is TGTGCCAGTAGTATAGCCCGCTGGGGATGGGATGAAAAACTGTTTTTT. Amino acid sequence: CASSIARWGWDEKLFF.